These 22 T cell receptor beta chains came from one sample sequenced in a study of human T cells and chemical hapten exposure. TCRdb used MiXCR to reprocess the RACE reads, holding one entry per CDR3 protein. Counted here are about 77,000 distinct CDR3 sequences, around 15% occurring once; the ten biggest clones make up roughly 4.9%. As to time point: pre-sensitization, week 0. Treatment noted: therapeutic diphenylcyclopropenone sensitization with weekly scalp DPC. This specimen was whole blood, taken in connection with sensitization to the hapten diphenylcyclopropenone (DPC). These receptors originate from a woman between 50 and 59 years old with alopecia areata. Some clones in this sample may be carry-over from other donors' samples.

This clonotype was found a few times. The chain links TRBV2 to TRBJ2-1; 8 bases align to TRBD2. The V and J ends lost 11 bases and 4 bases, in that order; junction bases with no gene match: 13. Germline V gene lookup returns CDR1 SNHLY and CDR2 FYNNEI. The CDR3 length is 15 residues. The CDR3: CAGRPGTRAYNEQFF. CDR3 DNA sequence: TGTGCCGGACGCCCCGGGACTAGGGCTTACAATGAGCAGTTCTTC.

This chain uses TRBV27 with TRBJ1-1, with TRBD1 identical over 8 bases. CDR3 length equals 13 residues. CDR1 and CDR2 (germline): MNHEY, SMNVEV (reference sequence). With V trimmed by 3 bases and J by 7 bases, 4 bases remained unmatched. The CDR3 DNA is TGTGCCAGCAGTTTCCGACAGGGGAATGAAGCTTTCTTT. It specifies CASSFRQGNEAFF.

The CDR3 DNA reads TGTGCCAGCAGTAGGGGGACGGTGGAGACCCAGTACTTC. Protein: CASSRGTVETQYF. The V gene is TRBV6-6, the J gene TRBJ2-5; D is perhaps TRBD1 (6 bases). This CDR3 is 13 amino acids long. Trimming shortened V by 5 bases and J by 5 bases, and 12 bases separated the two germline ends. CDR1 is MNHNY and CDR2 is SVGAGI in the germline V gene (reference sequence).

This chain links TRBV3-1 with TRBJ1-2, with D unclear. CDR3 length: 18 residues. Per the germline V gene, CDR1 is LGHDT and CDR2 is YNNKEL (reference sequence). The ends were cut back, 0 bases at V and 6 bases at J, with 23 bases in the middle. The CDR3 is CASSQEGVSRASYHGYTF. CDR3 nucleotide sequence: TGTGCCAGCAGCCAAGAGGGTGTCAGTAGGGCGTCGTATCATGGCTACACCTTC.

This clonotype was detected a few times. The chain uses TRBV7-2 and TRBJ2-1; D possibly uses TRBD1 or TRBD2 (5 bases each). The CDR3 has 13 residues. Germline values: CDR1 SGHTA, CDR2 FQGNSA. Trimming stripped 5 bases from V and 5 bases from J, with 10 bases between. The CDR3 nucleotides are TGTGCCAGCAGCCTCGGGACCCACAATGAGCAGTTCTTC. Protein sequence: CASSLGTHNEQFF. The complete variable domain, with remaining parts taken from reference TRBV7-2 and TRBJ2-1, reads GAGVSQSPSNKVTEKGKDVELRCDPISGHTALYWYRQSLGQGLEFLIYFQGNSAPDKSGLPSDRFSAERTGGSVSTLTIQRTQQEDSAVYLCASSLGTHNEQFFGPGTRLTVL.

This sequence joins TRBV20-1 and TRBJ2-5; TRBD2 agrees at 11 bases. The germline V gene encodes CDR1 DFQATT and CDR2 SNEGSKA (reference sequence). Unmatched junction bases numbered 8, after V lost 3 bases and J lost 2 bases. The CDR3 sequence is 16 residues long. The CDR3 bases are TGCAGTGCTAGGAAGACACTAGCGGGAGAACAAGAGACCCAGTACTTC. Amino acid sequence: CSARKTLAGEQETQYF.

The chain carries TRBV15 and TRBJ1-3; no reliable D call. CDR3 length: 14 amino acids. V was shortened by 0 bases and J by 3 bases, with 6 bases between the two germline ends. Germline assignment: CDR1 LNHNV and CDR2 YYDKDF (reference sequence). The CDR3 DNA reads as TGTGCCACCAGCAGAGACAAGAATGGAAACACCATATATTTT. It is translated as CATSRDKNGNTIYF. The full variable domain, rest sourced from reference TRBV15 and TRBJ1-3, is DAMVIQNPRYQVTQFGKPVTLSCSQTLNHNVMYWYQQKSSQAPKLLFHYYDKDFNNEADTPDNFQSRRPNTSFCFLDIRSPGLGDTAMYLCATSRDKNGNTIYFGEGSWLTVV.

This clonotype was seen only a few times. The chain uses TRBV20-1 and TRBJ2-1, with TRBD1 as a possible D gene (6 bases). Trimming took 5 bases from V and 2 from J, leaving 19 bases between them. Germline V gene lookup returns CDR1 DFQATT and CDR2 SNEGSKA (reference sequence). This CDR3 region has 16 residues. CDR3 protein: CSAPRNGQKAYNEQFF. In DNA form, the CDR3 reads TGCAGTGCTCCCAGGAATGGACAGAAAGCCTACAATGAGCAGTTCTTC.

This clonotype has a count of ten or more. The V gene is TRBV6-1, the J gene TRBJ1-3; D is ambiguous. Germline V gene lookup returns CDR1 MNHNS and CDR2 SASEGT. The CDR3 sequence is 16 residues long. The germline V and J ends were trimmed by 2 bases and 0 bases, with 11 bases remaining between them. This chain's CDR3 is CASSESVGISGNTIYF. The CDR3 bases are TGTGCCAGCAGTGAAAGTGTCGGGATCTCTGGAAACACCATATATTTT.

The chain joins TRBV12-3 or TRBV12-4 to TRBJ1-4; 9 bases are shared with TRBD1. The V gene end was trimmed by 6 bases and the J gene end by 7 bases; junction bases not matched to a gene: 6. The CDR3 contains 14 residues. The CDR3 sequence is CASSRGQGFEKLFF. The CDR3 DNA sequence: TGTGCCAGCAGCAGGGGACAGGGATTTGAAAAACTGTTTTTT.

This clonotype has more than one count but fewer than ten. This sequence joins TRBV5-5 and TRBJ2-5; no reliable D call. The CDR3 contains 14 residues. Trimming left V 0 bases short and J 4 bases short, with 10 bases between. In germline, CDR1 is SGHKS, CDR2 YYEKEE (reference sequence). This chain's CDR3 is CASSLGYHAETQYF. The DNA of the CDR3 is TGTGCCAGCAGCTTGGGGTACCACGCAGAGACCCAGTACTTC. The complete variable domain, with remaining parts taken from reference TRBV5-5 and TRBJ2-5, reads DAGVTQSPTHLIKTRGQQVTLRCSPISGHKSVSWYQQVLGQGPQFIFQYYEKEERGRGNFPDRFSARQFPNYSSELNVNALLLGDSALYLCASSLGYHAETQYFGPGTRLLVL.

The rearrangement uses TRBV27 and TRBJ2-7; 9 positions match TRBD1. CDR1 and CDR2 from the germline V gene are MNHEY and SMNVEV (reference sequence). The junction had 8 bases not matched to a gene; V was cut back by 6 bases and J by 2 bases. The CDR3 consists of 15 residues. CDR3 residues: CASSRTGQGAYEQYF. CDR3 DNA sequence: TGTGCCAGCAGCCGTACGGGACAGGGCGCCTACGAGCAGTACTTC.

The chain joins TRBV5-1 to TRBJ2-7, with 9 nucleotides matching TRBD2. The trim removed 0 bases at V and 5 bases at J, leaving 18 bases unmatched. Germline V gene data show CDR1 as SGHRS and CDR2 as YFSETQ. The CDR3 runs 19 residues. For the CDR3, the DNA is TGCGCCAGCAGCTTGGTTGCTAGCGGGATAAGGGCGGGTGTCCACGAGCAGTACTTC. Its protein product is CASSLVASGIRAGVHEQYF. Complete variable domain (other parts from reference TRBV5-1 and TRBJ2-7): KAGVTQTPRYLIKTRGQQVTLSCSPISGHRSVSWYQQTPGQGLQFLFEYFSETQRNKGNFPGRFSGRQFSNSRSEMNVSTLELGDSALYLCASSLVASGIRAGVHEQYFGPGTRLTVT.

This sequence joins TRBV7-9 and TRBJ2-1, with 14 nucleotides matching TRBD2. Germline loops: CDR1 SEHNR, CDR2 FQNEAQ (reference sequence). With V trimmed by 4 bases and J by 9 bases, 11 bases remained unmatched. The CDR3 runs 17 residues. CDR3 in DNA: TGTGCCAGCAGCTACTCAACGGGACTAGCGGGAGCGGGTGAGCAGTTCTTC. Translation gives CASSYSTGLAGAGEQFF.

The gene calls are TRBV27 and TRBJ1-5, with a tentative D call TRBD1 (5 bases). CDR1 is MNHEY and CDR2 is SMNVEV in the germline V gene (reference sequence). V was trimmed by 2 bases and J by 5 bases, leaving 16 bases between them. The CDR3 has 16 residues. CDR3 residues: CASSLGPGLEDQPQHF. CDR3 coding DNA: TGTGCCAGCAGTTTAGGTCCAGGGCTAGAGGATCAGCCCCAGCATTTT.

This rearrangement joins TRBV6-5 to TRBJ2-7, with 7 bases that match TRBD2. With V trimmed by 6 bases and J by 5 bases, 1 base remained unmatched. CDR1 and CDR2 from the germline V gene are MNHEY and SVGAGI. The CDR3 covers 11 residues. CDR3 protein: CASRGLDEQYF. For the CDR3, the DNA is TGTGCCAGCAGAGGACTAGACGAGCAGTACTTC.

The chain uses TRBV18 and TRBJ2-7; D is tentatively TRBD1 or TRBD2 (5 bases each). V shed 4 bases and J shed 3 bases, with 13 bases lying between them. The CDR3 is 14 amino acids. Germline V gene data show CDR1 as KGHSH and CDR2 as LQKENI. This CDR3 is CASSLTGTSYEQYF. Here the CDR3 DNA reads TGTGCCAGCTCACTTACCGGGACCAGCTACGAGCAGTACTTC. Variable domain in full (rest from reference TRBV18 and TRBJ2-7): NAGVMQNPRHLVRRRGQEARLRCSPMKGHSHVYWYRQLPEEGLKFMVYLQKENIIDESGMPKERFSAEFPKEGPSILRIQQVVRGDSAAYFCASSLTGTSYEQYFGPGTRLTVT.

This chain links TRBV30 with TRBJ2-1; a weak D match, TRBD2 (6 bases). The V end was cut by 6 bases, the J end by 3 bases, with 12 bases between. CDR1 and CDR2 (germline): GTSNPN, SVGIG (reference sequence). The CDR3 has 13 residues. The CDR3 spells CACGLAYYNEQFF. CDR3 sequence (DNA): TGTGCCTGCGGCCTAGCGTACTACAATGAGCAGTTCTTC. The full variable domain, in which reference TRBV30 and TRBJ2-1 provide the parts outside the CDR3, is SQTIHQWPATLVQPVGSPLSLECTVEGTSNPNLYWYRQAAGRGLQLLFYSVGIGQISSEVPQNLSASRPQDRQFILSSKKLLLSDSGFYLCACGLAYYNEQFFGPGTRLTVL.

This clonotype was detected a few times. The CDR3 protein is CASSQDRGGDTGELFF. Here the CDR3 DNA reads TGCGCCAGCAGCCAAGACAGGGGCGGCGACACCGGGGAGCTGTTTTTT. J is TRBJ2-2 and V is TRBV4-3, with a weak D call TRBD1 (6 bases). This CDR3 comprises 16 residues. V gave up 0 bases and J gave up 3 bases, with 11 bases separating them. The germline gives CDR1 LGHNA, CDR2 YSLEER.

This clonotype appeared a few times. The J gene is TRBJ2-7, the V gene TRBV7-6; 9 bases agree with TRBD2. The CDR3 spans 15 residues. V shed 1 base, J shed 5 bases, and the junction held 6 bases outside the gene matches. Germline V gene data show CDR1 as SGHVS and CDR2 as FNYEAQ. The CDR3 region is CASSLVAGGPDEQYF. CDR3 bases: TGTGCCAGCAGCTTAGTGGCGGGAGGGCCTGACGAGCAGTACTTC.

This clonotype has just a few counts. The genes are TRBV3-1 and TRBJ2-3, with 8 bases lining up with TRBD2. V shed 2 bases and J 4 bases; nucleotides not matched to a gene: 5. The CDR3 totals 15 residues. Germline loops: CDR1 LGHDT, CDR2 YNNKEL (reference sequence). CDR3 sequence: CASSQLPAGADTQYF. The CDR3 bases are TGTGCCAGCAGCCAACTTCCAGCGGGAGCAGATACGCAGTATTTT.

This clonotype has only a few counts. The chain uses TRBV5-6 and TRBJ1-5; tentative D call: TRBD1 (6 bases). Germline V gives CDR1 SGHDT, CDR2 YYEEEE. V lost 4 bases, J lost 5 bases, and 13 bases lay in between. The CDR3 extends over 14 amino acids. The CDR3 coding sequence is TGTGCCAGCAGCAGCGGACAGCGCCATCAGCCCCAGCATTTT. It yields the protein CASSSGQRHQPQHF.